This T cell receptor (beta chain) stems from a study of T cells in narcolepsy (dated by TCRdb to about 2018). With regard to the full study: The study enrolled patients with narcolepsy type 1 or type 2 (NT1, NT2) together with healthy control donors. Autoreactive T cells targeting hypocretin neuron self-antigens (hypocretin, TRIB2) were sought in narcolepsy patients, and TCR Vbeta sequencing was used to track clonotypes in blood and CSF. Study-level results and caveats: Numbers of sequenced blood memory CD4+ clonotypes were comparable, with averages of about 39,494 in patients and around 30,000 in controls. No sequences matching autoreactive T cell clones were present in some of the blood memory CD4+ repertoires from patients and controls. In plots comparing CSF and blood CD4+ T cell clonotypes from the same patient, HCRT-specific and TRIB2-specific autoreactive clonotypes were highlighted. According to the report, autoreactive clonotypes were detected serially in the blood of the same patients and of different patients, but not in healthy controls.

Libraries were prepared through the immunoSEQ multiplex PCR assay. The table comes from immuneACCESS by way of TCRdb, which keeps in-frame sequences with V and J called. Part of the clones is missing from these tables; in studies checked, under half for an unresolved V gene and the rest for unknown reasons. The table for this sample lists around 30,000 clones; around 86% of them were counted only once. Of the sample, about 3% is held by the ten largest clones. The V and J ends are trimmed by 2 bases and 8 bases, leaving 12 bases between them. The CDR1 and CDR2 encoded by the germline V gene (reference sequence) are SEHNR and FQNEAQ. The CDR3 measures 14 amino acids from cysteine to phenylalanine. Left in the record is the CDR3 DNA by itself, 42 bases read in frame from the first base. For TCR Vbeta sequencing, memory CD4+ T cells were sorted ex vivo from the peripheral blood of narcolepsy patients and healthy controls.

In regard to this clone: What this receptor recognizes is not known. The sample holds no much larger clone one base away, and base qualities are not on file.

The sequence links TRBV7-9 to TRBJ1-4, with no reliable assignment of the D segment. The sample taken for sequencing was CD45RA- memory CD4+ T cells from PBMCs. What the cell subset or site label conveys for this sample: memory T cells sorted ex vivo from peripheral blood. The sequence came from a human donor with narcolepsy. The CDR3 region: CASSLSAGEEKLFF. Read as DNA, the sequence is TGTGCCAGCAGCTTATCCGCGGGAGAAGAAAAACTGTTTTTT.